This TCR beta chain comes out of a study of shared clonotypes between healthy human individuals. The germline gives CDR1 MDHEN, CDR2 SYDVKM. Trimming removed 3 bases at V and 2 bases at J, with 13 bases between. The CDR3 is 15 residues long. At a deep level, the assay was run. Authors' processing steps: As immunoSEQ supplied junction-only sequences (without quality scores), filtering differed. Assay used: immunoSEQ multiplex PCR; TCRdb lists only in-frame clones, some missing. V and J calls and clone size are as listed in that table; D and trimming were resolved from the DNA. Of around 2.5 million clones listed, over 85% are singletons.

This clonotype was sampled from a man aged 18 to 29 in good health. Some clones in this sample may be carry-over from other donors' samples. Specimen: naive CD4+ T cells from PBMCs. The sample's subset: CD45RA+ positively selected. The chain has TRBV28 and TRBJ1-2; D possibly corresponds to TRBD1 (5 bases). DNA for the CDR3: TGTGCCAGCAGTTTGTCAGGGTCCCTCAACTATGGCTACACCTTC. This translates into CASSLSGSLNYGYTF.